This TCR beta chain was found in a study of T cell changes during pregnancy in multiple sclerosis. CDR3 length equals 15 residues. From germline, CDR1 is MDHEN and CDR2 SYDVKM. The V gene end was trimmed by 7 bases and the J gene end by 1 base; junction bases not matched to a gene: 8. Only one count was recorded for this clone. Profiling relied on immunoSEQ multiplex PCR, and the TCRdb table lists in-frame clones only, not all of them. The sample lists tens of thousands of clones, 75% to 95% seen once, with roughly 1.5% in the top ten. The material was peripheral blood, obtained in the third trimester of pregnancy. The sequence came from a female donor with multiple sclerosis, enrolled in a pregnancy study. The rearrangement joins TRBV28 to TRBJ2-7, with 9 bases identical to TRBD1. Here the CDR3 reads CASNRGDRVSYEQYF. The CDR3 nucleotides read TGTGCCAGCAACCGGGGGGACAGGGTATCCTACGAGCAGTACTTC.